Below are 10 T cell receptor beta chains sequenced from a single sample in a study of blood T cell repertoires in COVID-19. Assay used: immunoSEQ multiplex PCR; TCRdb lists only in-frame clones, some missing. Of about 16,000 clones in the sample, roughly 88% are singletons; the top ten hold around 10%. Material for sequencing was peripheral blood. The receptors shown here come from a human donor in a cohort sampled during active COVID-19.

V gene TRBV28 combines with J gene TRBJ2-3; the D gene is possibly TRBD2 (5 bases). Between the trimmed V and J ends, which lost 2 bases and 1 base, there was a span of 10 bases. Germline V gene data show CDR1 as MDHEN and CDR2 as SYDVKM. CDR3 length equals 15 residues. Here the CDR3 reads CASSLELGGTDTQYF. CDR3 in DNA: TGTGCCAGCAGTTTAGAATTGGGAGGCACAGATACGCAGTATTTT. The full variable domain, in which reference TRBV28 and TRBJ2-3 provide the parts outside the CDR3, is DVKVTQSSRYLVKRTGEKVFLECVQDMDHENMFWYRQDPGLGLRLIYFSYDVKMKEKGDIPEGYSVSREKKERFSLILESASTNQTSMYLCASSLELGGTDTQYFGPGTRLTVL.

This clone was seen a few times. The rearrangement joins TRBV30 to TRBJ1-1, with a weak D call TRBD1 (5 bases). V was shortened by 4 bases and J by 11 bases, with 20 bases between the two germline ends. Germline CDR1 is GTSNPN and CDR2 is SVGIG (reference sequence). The CDR3 extends over 13 amino acids. CDR3 DNA: TGTGCCTGGACTGCCCAGGGATTGATGCGGGCTTTCTTT. Its translation: CAWTAQGLMRAFF.

The chain recombines TRBV5-1 with TRBJ1-1; 8 bases agree with TRBD1. The CDR3 has 13 residues. V lost 2 bases and J lost 4; bases outside the gene matches: 1. Germline values: CDR1 SGHRS, CDR2 YFSETQ. The CDR3 here is CASSLTGGTEAFF. In DNA, the CDR3 is TGCGCCAGCAGCTTAACAGGGGGCACTGAAGCTTTCTTT.

The CDR3 DNA sequence: TGCGCCAGCAGCTTGACAGGGGTTGGAAACACCATATATTTT. Its translation is CASSLTGVGNTIYF. The V gene is TRBV5-1, the J gene TRBJ1-3, with 7 bases aligning to TRBD1. Germline assignment: CDR1 SGHRS and CDR2 YFSETQ. J lost 3 bases, V lost 1 base, and 1 base had no gene match. The CDR3 covers 14 residues.

This chain joins TRBV28 and TRBJ2-2; TRBD2 aligns across 10 bases. The CDR3 loop spans 15 amino acids. The V gene's germline CDR1 is MDHEN and CDR2 SYDVKM. The trim removed 4 bases at V and 4 bases at J, leaving 3 bases unmatched. CDR3 in DNA: TGTGCCAGCAGTTCCAGCGGGGGGGCCACCGGGGAGCTGTTTTTT. Translated: CASSSSGGATGELFF.

This clone was counted between two and nine times. The chain is built from TRBV19 and TRBJ2-7, with 12 positions matching TRBD2. After removal of 7 bases from V and 5 bases from J, the junction contained 9 bases not matched to a gene. The CDR3 extends over 15 amino acids. The germline V gene encodes CDR1 LNHDA and CDR2 SQIVND (reference sequence). Written as DNA, the CDR3 is TGTGCCAGTAACCGCGGACTAGCGGGGTTGAACGAGCAGTACTTC. As protein: CASNRGLAGLNEQYF.

The V call is TRBV9, the J call TRBJ1-4, with D unresolved. CDR1 is SGDLS, CDR2 YYNGEE, per germline. The V end lost 3 bases, the J end lost 4 bases, and 16 bases lay between the germline ends. This CDR3 contains 16 residues. CDR3 in amino acids: CASSGGPQLLNEKLFF. CDR3 sequence (DNA): TGTGCCAGCAGCGGAGGCCCCCAGCTACTTAATGAAAAACTGTTTTTT.

The chain is built from TRBV5-1 and TRBJ2-2; TRBD1 aligns across 10 bases. Germline trimming cut 4 bases from V and 6 bases from J; bases unmatched to any gene: 6. The CDR3 runs to 15 residues. Per the germline V gene, CDR1 is SGHRS and CDR2 is YFSETQ. The CDR3 reads CASSLKTGGSGELFF. The CDR3 DNA reads as TGCGCCAGCAGCCTCAAGACAGGGGGCTCCGGGGAGCTGTTTTTT.

A single count supports this clone. The chain recombines TRBV5-4 with TRBJ2-7, with TRBD2 matching over 10 bases. V lost 4 bases, J lost 0 bases, and 4 bases stayed unmatched. CDR3 length equals 15 residues. Germline assignment: CDR1 SGHNT and CDR2 YYREEE (reference sequence). CDR3 sequence reads: CASSHGTSVSYEQYF. The CDR3 region has the DNA TGTGCCAGCAGCCATGGGACTAGCGTCTCCTACGAGCAGTACTTC.

The chain has TRBV18 and TRBJ1-2; D not certain. Germline lookup yields CDR1 KGHSH and CDR2 LQKENI. Trimming left V 8 bases short and J 8 bases short, with 15 bases between. This CDR3 has 12 amino acids. CDR3 sequence reads: CASQWGEDGYTF. The CDR3, as DNA: TGTGCCAGCCAGTGGGGAGAGGACGGCTACACCTTC.